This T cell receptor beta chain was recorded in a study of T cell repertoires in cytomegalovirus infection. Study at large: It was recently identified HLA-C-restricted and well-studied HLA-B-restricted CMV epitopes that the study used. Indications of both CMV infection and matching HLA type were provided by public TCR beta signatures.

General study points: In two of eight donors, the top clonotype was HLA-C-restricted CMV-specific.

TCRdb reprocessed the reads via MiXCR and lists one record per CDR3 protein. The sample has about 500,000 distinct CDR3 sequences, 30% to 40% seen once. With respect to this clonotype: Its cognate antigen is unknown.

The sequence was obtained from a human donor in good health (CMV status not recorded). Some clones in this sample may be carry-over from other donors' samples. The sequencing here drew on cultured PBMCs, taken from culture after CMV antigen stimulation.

The CDR3 is CATSTPWSETQYF. The CDR3 region has the DNA TGTGCCACCAGTACCCCTTGGTCGGAGACCCAGTACTTC. The J gene is TRBJ2-5, the V gene TRBV24-1; D is uncertain. V was cut by 6 bases and J by 5 bases, with 12 bases left in between. The CDR3 length is 13 residues. The germline CDR1 and CDR2 sequences are KGHDR and SFDVKD.